The source of this T cell receptor (beta chain) is a study of T cells after posttransplantation cyclophosphamide. Study-wide results and limits: After PTCy, TRB diversity resembled that of CNI/methotrexate controls. Donor CD8+ memory clones often dominated recipient blood repertoires at later times. Skin or GI-infiltrating T cells shared few TRB sequences with blood.

In regard to this clone: The antigen remains unidentified.

Per germline, CDR1 SGHRS and CDR2 YFSETQ. V was trimmed by 3 bases and J by 0 bases, leaving 13 bases between them. CDR3 length: 16 residues. The data were produced by immunoSEQ multiplex PCR, yet TCRdb's version contains in-frame clones alone and is incomplete. This table holds tens of thousands of clones, around 94% found once. The V and J genes are TRBV5-1 and TRBJ1-3, with no clear D. The sequence was collected from a woman younger than 45 in good health and a related stem cell transplant donor. Sequenced sample: PBMCs. CDR3 protein: CASSSSGGVSGNTIYF. For the CDR3, the DNA is TGCGCCAGCAGCTCCTCCGGCGGAGTCTCTGGAAACACCATATATTTT.